Listed below are T cell receptor beta chains from one sample, sequenced in a study of blood T cell repertoires in COVID-19. The table came from immunoSEQ multiplex PCR; TCRdb's copy has only in-frame clones and leaves some out. In the table there are fewer than 250,000 clones, 80% to 90% of which are singletons. The source material was peripheral blood. The receptors were gathered from a woman aged 40 to 49 with active or convalescent COVID-19. Both conserved end residues are part of each CDR3. D genes are given only for firm matches. A row's size may be missing; if present it is once, few, many or a size class.

>.|TRBJ1-2|.|TRBV7-3
CASSLTPPAGAHGYTF
TGTGCCAGCAGCTTAACCCCGCCGGCGGGGGCTCATGGCTACACCTTC
>.|TRBJ1-5|TRBD1|TRBV2
CASSEEGQGSNQPQHF
TGTGCCAGCAGTGAAGAGGGACAGGGTAGCAATCAGCCCCAGCATTTT
>once|TRBJ2-5|TRBD2|TRBV11-2
CASSLVGLAGGPRETQYF
TGTGCCAGCAGCTTAGTAGGGCTAGCGGGAGGGCCGAGAGAGACCCAGTACTTC
>.|TRBJ1-5|TRBD1|TRBV6-1
CASSPGQGNQPQHF
TGTGCCAGCAGTCCCGGACAGGGAAATCAGCCCCAGCATTTT
>.|TRBJ1-2|TRBD1|TRBV6-5
CASSYPGGGYGYTF
TGTGCCAGCAGTTATCCAGGGGGAGGCTATGGCTACACCTTC
>.|TRBJ2-1|TRBD2|TRBV11-3
CASSLEIAGHYNEQFF
TGTGCCAGCAGCTTAGAGATAGCGGGACATTACAATGAGCAGTTCTTC
>.|TRBJ2-2|TRBD1|TRBV18
CASSEDRGGELFF
TGTGCCAGCTCAGAAGACAGGGGCGGGGAGCTGTTTTTT
>.|TRBJ1-1|.|TRBV6-5
CASSRAGGRTEAFF
TGTGCCAGCAGTAGGGCGGGGGGGCGCACTGAAGCTTTCTTT
>once|TRBJ1-5|.|TRBV2
CASSPPGLKNQPQHF
TGTGCCAGCAGTCCACCGGGACTGAAAAATCAGCCCCAGCATTTT
>.|TRBJ2-2|TRBD1|TRBV24-1
CATSDAGQGDTGELFF
TGTGCCACCAGTGACGCGGGACAGGGGGACACCGGGGAGCTGTTTTTT
>.|TRBJ2-5|.|TRBV29-1
CSVPTGSQETQYF
TGCAGCGTCCCTACGGGGAGCCAAGAGACCCAGTACTTC
>.|TRBJ1-3|TRBD1|TRBV4-1
CASSRTGIPSGNTIYF
TGCGCCAGCAGCCGGACAGGGATCCCCTCTGGAAACACCATATATTTT
>.|TRBJ1-1|.|TRBV29-1
CSVEVRSDTEAFF
TGCAGCGTTGAAGTCAGGTCCGACACTGAAGCTTTCTTT
>.|TRBJ2-7|.|TRBV9
CASSVDTTYEQYF
TGTGCCAGCAGCGTAGACACGACCTACGAGCAGTACTTC
>.|TRBJ1-1|.|TRBV10-3
CAIRGQTANTEAFF
TGTGCCATCAGAGGCCAGACAGCGAACACTGAAGCTTTCTTT
>.|TRBJ1-1|.|TRBV9
CASSPTGLSTEAFF
TGTGCCAGCAGCCCAACAGGGTTGAGCACTGAAGCTTTCTTT
>.|TRBJ2-2|TRBD1|TRBV6-4
CASSVDRVNTGELFF
TGTGCCAGCAGTGTGGACAGGGTGAACACCGGGGAGCTGTTTTTT
>once|TRBJ1-6|.|TRBV30
CALSPGLHRNSPLHF
TGTGCCTTGTCACCGGGTCTACACCGAAATTCACCCCTCCACTTT
>.|TRBJ1-6|.|TRBV3-1/TRBV3-2
CASSQEGNSPLHF
TGTGCCAGCAGCCAGGAGGGAAATTCACCCCTCCACTTT
>.|TRBJ2-2|.|TRBV15
CATSRDFAGELFF
TGTGCCACCAGCAGAGATTTCGCCGGGGAGCTGTTTTTT
>.|TRBJ2-4|.|TRBV6-2/TRBV6-3
CASSYQTAGVNIQYF
TGTGCCAGCAGTTACCAGACAGCTGGTGTAAACATTCAGTACTTC
>.|TRBJ1-1|.|TRBV6-1
CASSELEGYAEAFF
TGTGCCAGCAGTGAATTGGAGGGGTACGCTGAAGCTTTCTTT
>once|TRBJ1-5|.|TRBV23-1
CASSQRSGNQPQHF
TGCGCCAGCAGTCAGAGGTCTGGCAATCAGCCCCAGCATTTT
>.|TRBJ2-1|TRBD2|TRBV4-2
CASSLGSAGGQYNEQFF
TGTGCCAGCAGCCTCGGGTCAGCGGGAGGACAATACAATGAGCAGTTCTTC
>few|TRBJ2-3|TRBD2|TRBV6-6
CASRPLPGREGADTQYF
TGTGCCAGCCGTCCCCTCCCGGGGCGGGAGGGGGCAGATACGCAGTATTTT
>.|TRBJ2-5|TRBD2|TRBV7-2
CASSKMGLRYQETQYF
TGTGCCAGCAGCAAGATGGGACTAAGGTACCAAGAGACCCAGTACTTC
>.|TRBJ1-2|TRBD1|TRBV29-1
CSVEGTGFVVYGYTF
TGCAGCGTTGAAGGGACAGGTTTTGTCGTGTATGGCTACACCTTC
>.|TRBJ1-4|.|TRBV7-3
CASSPGGPTTNEKLFF
TGTGCCAGCAGCCCGGGGGGACCTACAACTAATGAAAAACTGTTTTTT
>.|TRBJ2-7|.|TRBV19
CASSRFSTGLALDYEQYF
TGTGCCAGTAGTAGGTTCTCGACAGGACTCGCCTTGGACTACGAGCAGTACTTC
>many|TRBJ1-5|.|TRBV7-9
CASSRHSNQPQHF
TGTGCCAGCAGCAGACATAGCAATCAGCCCCAGCATTTT
>.|TRBJ1-6|.|TRBV5-1
CASSSGIDNSPLHF
TGCGCCAGCAGCTCGGGGATCGATAATTCACCCCTCCACTTT
>.|TRBJ1-1|TRBD1|TRBV6-5
CASSYSQGVRTEAFF
TGTGCCAGCAGTTACTCGCAGGGGGTGAGGACTGAAGCTTTCTTT
>.|TRBJ1-2|TRBD1|TRBV12-3/TRBV12-4
CASSWGTGGGYTF
TGTGCCAGCAGTTGGGGGACAGGAGGGGGCTACACCTTC
>.|TRBJ1-1|.|TRBV21-1
CASSSDLSPGGTEAFF
TGTGCCAGCAGCAGCGACCTATCTCCGGGGGGCACTGAAGCTTTCTTT
>.|TRBJ2-7|TRBD2|TRBV28
CASSSRLSGGNEQYF
TGTGCCAGCAGTTCCCGCCTTAGCGGGGGCAACGAGCAGTACTTC
>once|TRBJ1-4|.|TRBV2
CASSVRTREKLFF
TGTGCCAGCAGTGTTAGGACACGTGAAAAACTGTTTTTT
>.|TRBJ1-6|.|TRBV6-5
CASNLREAPNSPLHF
TGTGCCAGCAACCTCCGGGAGGCCCCTAATTCACCCCTCCACTTT
>.|TRBJ1-1|TRBD1|TRBV12-3/TRBV12-4
CASNTGTGAEAFF
TGTGCCAGCAACACCGGGACAGGGGCTGAAGCTTTCTTT
>.|TRBJ2-5|.|TRBV5-1
CASRATRVTYQETQYF
TGCGCCAGCAGGGCGACGCGGGTTACGTACCAAGAGACCCAGTACTTC
>once|TRBJ2-7|TRBD1|TRBV28
CASTRTGSYEQYF
TGTGCCAGCACCCGGACAGGTTCCTACGAGCAGTACTTC
>.|TRBJ1-1|.|TRBV24-1
CATSAGTHNTEAFF
TGTGCCACCAGCGCCGGGACTCATAACACTGAAGCTTTCTTT
>.|TRBJ1-1|TRBD1|TRBV6-5
CASSYFGTGRTEAFF
TGTGCCAGCAGTTACTTCGGGACAGGGAGGACTGAAGCTTTCTTT
>.|TRBJ2-7|TRBD2|TRBV6-1
CASSEPGLGVEQYF
TGTGCCAGCAGTGAACCGGGACTAGGTGTCGAGCAGTACTTC
>once|TRBJ2-1|.|TRBV29-1
CSGGWISGVTYNEQFF
TGCAGCGGGGGATGGATTTCGGGAGTTACCTACAATGAGCAGTTCTTC
>.|TRBJ2-7|.|TRBV5-1
CASGPTTGMDYEQYF
TGCGCCAGCGGGCCGACGACGGGAATGGACTACGAGCAGTACTTC
>many|TRBJ1-2|.|TRBV5-6
CASSLSGNYGYTF
TGTGCCAGCAGCTTGTCAGGGAACTATGGCTACACCTTC
>.|TRBJ2-1|TRBD2|TRBV9
CASSGGGLGYNEQFF
TGTGCCAGCAGCGGCGGGGGGCTCGGGTACAATGAGCAGTTCTTC
>.|TRBJ1-3|.|TRBV4-3
CASSQDWRGTGNTIYF
TGCGCCAGCAGCCAAGACTGGAGAGGGACAGGAAACACCATATATTTT
>.|TRBJ2-3|.|TRBV5-6
CASSLYRGDSTDTQYF
TGTGCCAGCAGCTTGTATCGCGGGGACAGCACAGATACGCAGTATTTT
>.|TRBJ1-4|.|TRBV7-2
CASSLWGDNEKLFF
TGTGCCAGCAGCTTATGGGGAGATAATGAAAAACTGTTTTTT
>.|TRBJ1-5|TRBD1|TRBV7-8
CASSLTGQDLYSNQPQHF
TGTGCCAGCAGCTTGACGGGACAGGACCTTTATAGCAATCAGCCCCAGCATTTT
>.|TRBJ2-3|.|TRBV29-1
CSVLPHTDTQYF
TGCAGCGTTCTCCCACACACAGATACGCAGTATTTT
>once|TRBJ1-4|TRBD1|TRBV30
CAWERGTGSAEKLFF
TGTGCCTGGGAACGAGGGACAGGGAGCGCTGAAAAACTGTTTTTT
>.|TRBJ1-1|.|TRBV20-1
CSASSAAGPLFAAFF
TGCAGTGCTAGTTCAGCCGCGGGGCCCCTGTTCGCAGCTTTCTTT
>.|TRBJ2-1|TRBD1|TRBV7-3
CASSLTGGGDEQFF
TGTGCCAGCAGCTTAACAGGGGGCGGCGATGAGCAGTTCTTC
>once|TRBJ2-5|.|TRBV9
CASSVASTGQETQYF
TGTGCCAGCAGCGTAGCTTCAACGGGCCAAGAGACCCAGTACTTC
>.|TRBJ2-2|TRBD1|TRBV10-3
CAISGHDRGRTGELFF
TGTGCCATCAGTGGGCACGACAGGGGGCGCACCGGGGAGCTGTTTTTT
>.|TRBJ2-1|.|TRBV10-3
CAISESQMDEQFF
TGTGCCATCAGTGAGTCCCAGATGGATGAGCAGTTCTTC
>.|TRBJ2-3|.|TRBV5-1
CASSSTGDTQYF
TGCGCCAGCAGCTCCACGGGTGATACGCAGTATTTT